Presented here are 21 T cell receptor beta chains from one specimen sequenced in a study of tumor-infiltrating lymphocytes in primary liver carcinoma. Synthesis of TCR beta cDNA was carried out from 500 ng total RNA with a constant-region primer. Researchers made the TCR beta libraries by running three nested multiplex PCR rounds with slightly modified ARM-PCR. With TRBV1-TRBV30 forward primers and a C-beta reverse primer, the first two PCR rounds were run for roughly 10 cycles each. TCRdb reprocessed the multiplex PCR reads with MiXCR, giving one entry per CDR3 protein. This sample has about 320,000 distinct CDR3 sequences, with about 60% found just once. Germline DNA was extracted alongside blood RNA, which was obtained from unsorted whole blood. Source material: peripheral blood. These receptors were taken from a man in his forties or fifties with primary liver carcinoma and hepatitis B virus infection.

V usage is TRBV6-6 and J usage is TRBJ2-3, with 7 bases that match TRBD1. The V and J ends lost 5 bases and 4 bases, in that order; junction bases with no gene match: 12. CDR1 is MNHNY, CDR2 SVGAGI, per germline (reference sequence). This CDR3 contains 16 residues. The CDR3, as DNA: TGTGCCAGCAGTCATAACCCGGACAGGTCCGCAGATACGCAGTATTTT. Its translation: CASSHNPDRSADTQYF.

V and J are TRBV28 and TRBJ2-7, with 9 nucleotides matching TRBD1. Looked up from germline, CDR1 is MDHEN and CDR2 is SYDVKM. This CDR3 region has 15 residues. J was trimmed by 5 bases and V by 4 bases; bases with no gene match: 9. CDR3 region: CASSSTGTGFHEQYF. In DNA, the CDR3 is TGTGCCAGCAGTTCAACCGGGACAGGGTTTCACGAGCAGTACTTC.

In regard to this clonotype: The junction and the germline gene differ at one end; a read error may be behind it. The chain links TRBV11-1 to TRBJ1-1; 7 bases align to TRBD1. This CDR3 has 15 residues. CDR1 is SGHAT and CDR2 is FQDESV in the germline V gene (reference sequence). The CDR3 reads CARCPRQGRNTEAFF. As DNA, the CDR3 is TGTGCCAGATGCCCGCGACAGGGTCGGAACACTGAAGCCTTCTTT.

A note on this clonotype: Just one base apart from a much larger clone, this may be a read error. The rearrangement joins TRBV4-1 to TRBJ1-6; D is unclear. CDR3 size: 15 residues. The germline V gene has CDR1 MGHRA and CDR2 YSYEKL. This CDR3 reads CARSQRPDAFASLHF. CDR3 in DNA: TGCGCCAGGAGCCAACGACCGGACGCCTTCGCGTCCCTCCACTTT.

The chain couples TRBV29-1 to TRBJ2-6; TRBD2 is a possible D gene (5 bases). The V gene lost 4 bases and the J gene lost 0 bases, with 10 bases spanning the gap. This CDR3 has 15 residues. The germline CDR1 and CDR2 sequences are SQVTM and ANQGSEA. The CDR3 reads CSVGSLGSGANVLTF. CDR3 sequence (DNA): TGCAGCGTTGGGTCACTAGGCTCTGGGGCCAACGTCCTGACTTTC.

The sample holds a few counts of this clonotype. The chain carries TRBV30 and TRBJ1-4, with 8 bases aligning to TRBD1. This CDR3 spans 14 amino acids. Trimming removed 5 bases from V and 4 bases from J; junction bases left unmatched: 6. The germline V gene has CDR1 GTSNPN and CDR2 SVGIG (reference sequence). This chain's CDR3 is CAWSTGQDNEKLFF. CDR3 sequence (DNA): TGTGCCTGGTCGACGGGACAGGATAATGAAAAACTGTTTTTT.

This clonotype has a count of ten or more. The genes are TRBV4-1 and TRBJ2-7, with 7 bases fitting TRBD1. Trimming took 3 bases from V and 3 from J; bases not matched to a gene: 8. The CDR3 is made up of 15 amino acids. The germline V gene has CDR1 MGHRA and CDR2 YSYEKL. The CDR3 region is CASSHNGRQGYEQYF. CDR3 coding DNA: TGCGCCAGCAGCCACAATGGGAGACAGGGCTACGAGCAGTACTTC.

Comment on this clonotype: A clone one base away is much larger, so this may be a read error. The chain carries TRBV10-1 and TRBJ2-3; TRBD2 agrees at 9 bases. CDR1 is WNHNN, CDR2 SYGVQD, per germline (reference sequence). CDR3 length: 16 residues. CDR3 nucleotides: TGCACCAGCAGTGAGTCTACTAGCGGGTACACAGATACGCAGTATTTT. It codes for CTSSESTSGYTDTQYF.

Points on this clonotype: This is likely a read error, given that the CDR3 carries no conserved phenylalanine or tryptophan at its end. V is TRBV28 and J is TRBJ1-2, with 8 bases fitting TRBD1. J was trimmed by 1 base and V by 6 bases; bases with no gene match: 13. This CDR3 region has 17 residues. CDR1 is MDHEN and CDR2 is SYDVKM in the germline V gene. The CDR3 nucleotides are TGTGCCAGCAGCCCGGGACAGGCCCTGAGGGATAACTATGGCTACACCTCC. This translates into CASSPGQALRDNYGYTS.

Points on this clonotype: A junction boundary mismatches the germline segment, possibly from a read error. The CDR3 is CASMLVGSYEQYF. CDR3 DNA sequence: TGTGCCAGCATGCTAGTTGGCTCCTACGAGCAGTATTTC. The chain combines TRBV6-2 or TRBV6-3 with TRBJ2-7, with unresolved D. Germline values: CDR1 MNHEY, CDR2 SVGEGT. CDR3 size: 13 residues.

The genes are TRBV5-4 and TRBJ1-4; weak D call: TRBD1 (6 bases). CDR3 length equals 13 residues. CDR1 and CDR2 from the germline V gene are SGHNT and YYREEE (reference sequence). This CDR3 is CVRSLGAREKLFF. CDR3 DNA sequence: TGTGTCAGGAGCTTGGGGGCGAGGGAAAAACTGTTTTTT.

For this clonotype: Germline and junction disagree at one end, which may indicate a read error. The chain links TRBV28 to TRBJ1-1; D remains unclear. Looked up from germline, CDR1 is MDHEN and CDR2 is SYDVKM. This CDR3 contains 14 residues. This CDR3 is CTSSFGTMNTEAFF. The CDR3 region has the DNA TGTACCAGCAGTTTCGGAACCATGAACACTGAAGCTTTCTTT.

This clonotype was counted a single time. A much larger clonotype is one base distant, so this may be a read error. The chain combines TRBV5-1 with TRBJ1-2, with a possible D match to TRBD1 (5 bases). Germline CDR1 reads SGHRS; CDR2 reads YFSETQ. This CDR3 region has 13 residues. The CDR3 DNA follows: TGCGTCAGCAGCTTGGAGGGGAAGCATGGCTACACCTTC. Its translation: CVSSLEGKHGYTF. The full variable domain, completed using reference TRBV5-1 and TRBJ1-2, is KAGVTQTPRYLIKTRGQQVTLSCSPISGHRSVSWYQQTPGQGLQFLFEYFSETQRNKGNFPGRFSGRQFSNSRSEMNVSTLELGDSALYLCVSSLEGKHGYTFGSGTRLTVV.

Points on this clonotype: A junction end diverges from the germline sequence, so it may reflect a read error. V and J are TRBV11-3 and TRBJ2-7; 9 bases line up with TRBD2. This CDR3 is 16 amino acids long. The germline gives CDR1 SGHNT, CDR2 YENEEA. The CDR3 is CASSPPGPAGGGEQHF. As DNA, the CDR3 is TGTGCCAGCAGCCCCCCGGGACCAGCGGGAGGAGGAGAGCAGCACTTC.

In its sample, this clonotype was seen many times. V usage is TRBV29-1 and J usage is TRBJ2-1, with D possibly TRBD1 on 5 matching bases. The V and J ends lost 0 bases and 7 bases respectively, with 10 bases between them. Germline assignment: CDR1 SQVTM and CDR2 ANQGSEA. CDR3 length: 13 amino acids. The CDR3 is CSVEDSHRNEQFF. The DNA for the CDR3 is TGCAGCGTTGAAGACTCGCACAGGAATGAGCAGTTCTTC.

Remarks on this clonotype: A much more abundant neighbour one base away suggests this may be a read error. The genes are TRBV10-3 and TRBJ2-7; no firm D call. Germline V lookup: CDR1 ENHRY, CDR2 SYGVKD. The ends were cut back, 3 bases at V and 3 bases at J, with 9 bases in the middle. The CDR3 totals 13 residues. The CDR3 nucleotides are TGTGCCATCAGTGATCGGGCAATCTACGAGCAGTACTTC. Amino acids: CAISDRAIYEQYF.

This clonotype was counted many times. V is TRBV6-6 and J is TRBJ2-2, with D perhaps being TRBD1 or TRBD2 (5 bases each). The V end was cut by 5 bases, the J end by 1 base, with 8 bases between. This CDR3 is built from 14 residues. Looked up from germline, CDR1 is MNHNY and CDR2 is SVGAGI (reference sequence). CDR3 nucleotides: TGTGCCAGCAGTGAGGGGAGGAACACCGGGGAGCTGTTTTTT. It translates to CASSEGRNTGELFF.

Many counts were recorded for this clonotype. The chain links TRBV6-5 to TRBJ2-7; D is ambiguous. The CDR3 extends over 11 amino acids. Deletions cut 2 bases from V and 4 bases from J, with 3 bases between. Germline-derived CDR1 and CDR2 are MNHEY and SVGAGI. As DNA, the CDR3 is TGTGCCAGCAGTTACCAATACGAGCAGTACTTC. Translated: CASSYQYEQYF.

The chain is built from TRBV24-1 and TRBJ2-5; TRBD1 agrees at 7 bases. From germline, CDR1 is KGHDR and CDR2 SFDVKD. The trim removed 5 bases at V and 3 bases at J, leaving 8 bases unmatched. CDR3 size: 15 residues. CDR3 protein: CATSGRRDREETQYF. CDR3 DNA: TGTGCCACCAGTGGTCGCCGGGACAGAGAAGAGACCCAGTACTTC.

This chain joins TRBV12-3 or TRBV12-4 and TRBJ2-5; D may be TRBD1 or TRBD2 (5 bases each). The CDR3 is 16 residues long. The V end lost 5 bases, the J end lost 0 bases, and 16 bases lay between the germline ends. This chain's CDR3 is CASSPRGATDQETQYF. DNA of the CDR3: TGTGCCAGCAGTCCACGAGGGGCGACAGACCAAGAGACCCAGTACTTC.

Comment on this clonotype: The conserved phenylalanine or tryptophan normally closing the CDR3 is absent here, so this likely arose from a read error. The CDR3 here is CASSQDYPGVVAYNEQFL. DNA of the CDR3: TGCGCCAGCAGCCAAGATTACCCCGGGGTGGTCGCCTACAATGAGCAGTTCTTA. The chain couples TRBV4-3 to TRBJ2-1; possible D gene TRBD2, 5 bases. The V and J ends lost 0 bases and 2 bases respectively, with 17 bases between them. CDR1 LGHNA and CDR2 YSLEER come from the germline V gene. The CDR3 runs to 18 residues.